These 11 T cell receptor beta chains came from one sample sequenced in a study of T cell changes during pregnancy in multiple sclerosis. Generated by immunoSEQ multiplex PCR, the TCRdb table keeps only in-frame clones and is missing some. The sample includes some 20,000 clones, about 85% seen only once; the top ten take 20%. The material was CD8+ T cells from peripheral blood mononuclear cells, obtained after pregnancy. These receptors originate from a female donor in good health, enrolled as a control in a pregnancy study.

This clone was found once. The CDR3 region is CASSPRDNSNQPQHF. The CDR3 nucleotides read TGTGCCAGCAGCCCCAGGGACAACAGCAATCAGCCCCAGCATTTT. The rearrangement uses TRBV6-1 and TRBJ1-5; D may be TRBD1 (6 bases). There are 15 residues in the CDR3. Trimming removed 6 bases from V and 1 base from J, with 13 bases in between. Germline V CDR1 and CDR2: MNHNS, SASEGT.

This chain connects TRBV7-9 to TRBJ1-1; the match to TRBD1 covers 9 bases. This CDR3 has 15 amino acids. The V and J ends lost 5 bases and 5 bases, in that order; junction bases with no gene match: 9. Germline CDR1 SEHNR, CDR2 FQNEAQ (reference sequence). CDR3 protein: CASSEEDRGWTEAFF. For the CDR3, the DNA is TGTGCCAGCAGCGAAGAGGACAGGGGTTGGACTGAAGCTTTCTTT.

The chain links TRBV9 to TRBJ2-2; TRBD2 is a possible D gene (6 bases). Per germline, CDR1 SGDLS and CDR2 YYNGEE. Trimming stripped 7 bases from V and 3 bases from J, with 13 bases between. CDR3 size: 14 residues. The chain's CDR3 is CASGRGGDTGELFF. CDR3 bases: TGTGCCAGCGGTAGGGGAGGAGACACCGGGGAGCTGTTTTTT.

The chain employs TRBV5-1 and TRBJ2-7; TRBD2 matches 8 bases. V trimming: 0 bases; J trimming: 7 bases; junction bases outside the gene matches: 6. The CDR3 is 14 amino acids. Germline V gene lookup returns CDR1 SGHRS and CDR2 YFSETQ. CDR3 amino acids: CASSLDTGGVEQYF. For the CDR3, the DNA is TGCGCCAGCAGCTTGGATACGGGAGGGGTGGAGCAGTACTTC. Filled out from reference TRBV5-1 and TRBJ2-7, the complete variable domain reads KAGVTQTPRYLIKTRGQQVTLSCSPISGHRSVSWYQQTPGQGLQFLFEYFSETQRNKGNFPGRFSGRQFSNSRSEMNVSTLELGDSALYLCASSLDTGGVEQYFGPGTRLTVT.

The chain recombines TRBV7-6 with TRBJ2-5, with D uncertain. The germline V and J ends were trimmed by 2 bases and 5 bases, with 6 bases remaining between them. This CDR3 contains 12 residues. Germline V gene data show CDR1 as SGHVS and CDR2 as FNYEAQ. CDR3 sequence (DNA): TGTGCCAGCAGCTTAAGCTTCGAGACCCAGTACTTC. Amino acid sequence: CASSLSFETQYF.

The V call is TRBV9, the J call TRBJ1-2; 9 bases agree with TRBD1. V dropped 0 bases and J dropped 6; count of bases not matched to a gene: 0. Germline assignment: CDR1 SGDLS and CDR2 YYNGEE. The CDR3 consists of 13 residues. The DNA for the CDR3 is TGTGCCAGCAGCGTAGGGACAGGGGATGGCTACACCTTC. This codes for CASSVGTGDGYTF.

V is TRBV6-4 and J is TRBJ2-3; D is perhaps TRBD2 (6 bases). This CDR3 has 15 residues. V dropped 4 bases and J dropped 0 bases, with 11 bases sitting between them. Germline lookup yields CDR1 MRHNA and CDR2 SNTAGT. The CDR3 nucleotides read TGTGCCAGCAGTGTTGGGCGGGGAAGCACAGATACGCAGTATTTT. It encodes CASSVGRGSTDTQYF.

The rearrangement links TRBV5-8 to TRBJ1-2; D gene ambiguous. Germline lookup yields CDR1 SGHTS and CDR2 YDEGEE. The CDR3 covers 14 residues. Trimming stripped 0 bases from V and 3 bases from J, with 9 bases between. CDR3 coding DNA: TGTGCCAGCAGCTTGGTATTCGGTTACTATGGCTACACCTTC. Translated: CASSLVFGYYGYTF.

The CDR3 DNA is TGTGCCAGTAGTATGTGGGGGACAGACAATCAGCCCCAGCATTTT. The encoded protein is CASSMWGTDNQPQHF. The chain joins TRBV19 to TRBJ1-5; TRBD1 aligns across 7 bases. The germline V gene encodes CDR1 LNHDA and CDR2 SQIVND (reference sequence). V lost 3 bases, J lost 3 bases, and 5 bases stayed unmatched. The CDR3 consists of 15 residues.

This sequence joins TRBV5-6 and TRBJ1-2, with D possibly matching TRBD1 (6 bases). Germline CDR1 reads SGHDT; CDR2 reads YYEEEE. This CDR3 contains 13 residues. V was shortened by 1 base and J by 3 bases, with 7 bases between the two germline ends. For the CDR3, the DNA is TGTGCCAGCAGCTTGCCAGGGGACTATGGCTACACCTTC. This codes for CASSLPGDYGYTF.

The rearrangement joins TRBV7-8 to TRBJ2-7; 12 bases line up with TRBD2. Germline lookup yields CDR1 SGHVS and CDR2 FQNEAQ. The CDR3 loop spans 15 amino acids. Trimming at V came to 4 bases and at J to 4 bases, leaving 5 bases not matched to a gene. This CDR3 is CASSSASGGAYEQYF. Here the CDR3 DNA reads TGTGCCAGCAGCTCGGCTAGCGGGGGGGCTTACGAGCAGTACTTC.